This TCR beta chain originates from a study of cytomegalovirus exposure and HLA in healthy donors. The ends lost 5 bases at V and 2 bases at J; junction bases unmatched: 7. Germline V gene data show CDR1 as SEHNR and CDR2 as FQNEAQ (reference sequence). There are 17 residues in the CDR3. PCR primers comprised 60 Vbeta and 13 Jbeta primers. Clones were sequenced by immunoSEQ multiplex PCR, and TCRdb holds only the in-frame ones, with some missing. The sample includes some 140,000 clones, 60% to 80% seen only once; the top ten take roughly 13%. The specimen sequenced was PBMCs. The source is a man aged 25 to 45 in good health and CMV-seropositive. The genes are TRBV7-9 and TRBJ2-6; TRBD1 agrees at 9 bases. Written as DNA, the CDR3 is TGTGCCAGCAGCACGAGCAACAGGGGGCCTGGGGCCAACGTCCTGACTTTC. It specifies CASSTSNRGPGANVLTF.